Given below is one TCR beta chain in context. This record comes from a study of blood T cell repertoires in COVID-19. On the study more broadly: The samples span acute and convalescent COVID-19 from the United States, Italy and Spain.

Participants were aged about 18 to 100 years, lived in roughly 23 US areas, and enrolled virtually. Sequencing was performed with immunoSEQ multiplex PCR; in TCRdb, only in-frame clones are kept and a portion is missing. This sample has about 220,000 clones; about four fifths occur once, and the top ten carry about 3.3%. Germline CDR1 and CDR2: MGHRA and YSYEKL. Trimming removed 0 bases from V and 0 bases from J, with 18 bases in between. The CDR3 has 18 amino acids. The J gene is TRBJ2-7, the V gene TRBV4-1, with a possible D match to TRBD1 (6 bases). The TCR comes from a woman aged 55-70 years who had recovered from COVID-19. Material: PBMCs or T cells enriched from blood (not recorded which). The CDR3 bases are TGCGCCAGCAGCCAAGATCCCTTCCAGGGGCCGAGCTCCTACGAGCAGTACTTC. This translates into CASSQDPFQGPSSYEQYF.